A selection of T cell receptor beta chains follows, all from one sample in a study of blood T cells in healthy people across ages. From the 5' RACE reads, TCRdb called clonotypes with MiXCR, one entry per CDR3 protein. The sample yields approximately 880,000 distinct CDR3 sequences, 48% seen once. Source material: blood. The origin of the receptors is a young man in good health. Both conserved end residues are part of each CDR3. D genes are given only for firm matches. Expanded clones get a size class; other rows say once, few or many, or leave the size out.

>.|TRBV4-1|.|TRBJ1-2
CASSQEGDLGYGYTF
TGCGCCAGCAGCCAAGAGGGGGACCTAGGGTATGGCTACACCTTC
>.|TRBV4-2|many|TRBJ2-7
CASSQDLTYEQYF
TGTGCCAGCAGCCAAGATCTCACCTACGAGCAGTACTTC
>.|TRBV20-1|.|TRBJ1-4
CSADGGQGSNEKLFF
TGCAGTGCTGACGGAGGGCAGGGGTCTAATGAAAAACTGTTTTTT
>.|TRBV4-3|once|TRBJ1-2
CASSGSTSVYTF
TGCGCCAGCAGCGGATCGACATCTGTCTACACCTTC
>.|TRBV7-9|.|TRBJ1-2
CASSLEGPYRRGYTF
TGTGCCAGCAGCTTAGAGGGACCTTACCGCCGTGGCTACACCTTC
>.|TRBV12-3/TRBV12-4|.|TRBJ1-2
CASGRPGHGYTF
TGTGCCAGCGGAAGACCTGGCCATGGCTACACCTTC
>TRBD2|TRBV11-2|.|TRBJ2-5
CASSPRTSSRETQYF
TGTGCCAGCAGCCCAAGGACTAGCTCTCGGGAGACCCAGTACTTC
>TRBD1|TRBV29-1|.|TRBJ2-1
CSVGAGGWNEQFF
TGCAGCGTTGGGGCAGGGGGCTGGAATGAGCAGTTCTTC
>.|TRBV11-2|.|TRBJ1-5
CASSLWGDNQPQHF
TGTGCCAGCAGCTTATGGGGGGACAATCAGCCCCAGCATTTT
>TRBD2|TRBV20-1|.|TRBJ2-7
CSARDPSGGPLTYEQYF
TGCAGTGCTAGAGATCCGAGCGGGGGGCCATTAACCTACGAGCAGTACTTC
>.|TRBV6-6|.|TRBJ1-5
CASSYHRGGRNQPQHF
TGTGCCAGCAGTTACCATCGGGGGGGCAGGAATCAGCCCCAGCATTTT
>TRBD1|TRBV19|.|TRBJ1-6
CASTTGQANNSPLHF
TGTGCCAGTACCACGGGACAGGCAAATAATTCACCCCTCCACTTT
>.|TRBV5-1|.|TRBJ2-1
CASSLGPGTNEQFF
TGCGCCAGCAGCTTGGGGCCCGGGACGAATGAGCAGTTCTTC
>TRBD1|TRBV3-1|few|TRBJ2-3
CASSEGGQPNTDTQYF
TGTGCCAGCAGCGAAGGGGGACAGCCTAACACAGATACGCAGTATTTT
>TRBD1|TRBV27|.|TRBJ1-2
CASRLGAGGDYGYTF
TGTGCCAGCAGGCTCGGGGCAGGGGGAGACTATGGCTACACCTTC
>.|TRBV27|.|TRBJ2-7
CTSSFADSYEQYF
TGTACCAGCAGTTTTGCAGACTCCTACGAGCAGTACTTC
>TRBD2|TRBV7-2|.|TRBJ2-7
CASSWGLSYEQYF
TGTGCCAGCAGCTGGGGACTATCCTACGAGCAGTACTTC
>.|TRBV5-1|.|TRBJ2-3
CASRGVVADTQYF
TGCGCCAGTAGGGGGGTTGTTGCAGATACGCAGTATTTT
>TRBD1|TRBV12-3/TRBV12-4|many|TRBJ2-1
CASSYQLSKTGTKQFF
TGTGCCAGCAGTTACCAACTATCCAAGACAGGGACGAAGCAGTTCTTC
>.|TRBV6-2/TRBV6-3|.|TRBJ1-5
CASTSRRGGSNQPQHF
TGTGCCAGCACTTCCCGAAGAGGCGGCTCCAATCAGCCCCAGCATTTT
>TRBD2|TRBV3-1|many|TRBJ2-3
CASRLSGGTDTQYF
TGTGCCAGCAGACTTAGCGGGGGGACAGATACGCAGTATTTT
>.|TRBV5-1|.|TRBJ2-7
CASSLYRDPPGEQYF
TGCGCCAGCAGCTTGTATAGGGACCCACCGGGCGAGCAGTACTTC
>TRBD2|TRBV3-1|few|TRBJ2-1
CASSARTSGGTYNEQFF
TGTGCCAGCAGCGCCCGGACTAGCGGGGGGACTTACAATGAGCAGTTCTTC
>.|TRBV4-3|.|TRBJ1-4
CASSQELQGEKLFF
TGCGCCAGCAGCCAAGAATTACAGGGTGAAAAACTGTTTTTT
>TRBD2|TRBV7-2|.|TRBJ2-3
CAGSLSGGYSTDTQYF
TGTGCCGGCAGCTTAAGCGGGGGGTATAGCACAGATACGCAGTATTTT
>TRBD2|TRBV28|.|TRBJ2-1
CASSSGTTAYNEQFF
TGTGCCAGCAGTTCCGGGACTACAGCCTACAATGAGCAGTTCTTC
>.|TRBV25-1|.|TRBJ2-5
CASRRQNQETQYF
TGTGCCAGCAGGAGACAGAATCAAGAGACCCAGTACTTC
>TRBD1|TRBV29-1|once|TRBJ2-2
CSAGSDRDTGELFF
TGCAGCGCTGGAAGCGACAGGGACACCGGGGAGCTGTTTTTT
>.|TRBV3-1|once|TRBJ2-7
CASSPRGPVVSNEQYF
TGTGCCAGCAGCCCCCGAGGTCCCGTTGTGAGCAATGAGCAGTACTTC
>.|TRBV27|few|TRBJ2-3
CASKTGATDTQYF
TGTGCCAGCAAGACGGGGGCCACAGATACGCAGTATTTT
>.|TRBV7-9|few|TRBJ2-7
CASSSIGPYEQYF
TGTGCCAGCAGCTCAATCGGGCCCTACGAGCAGTACTTC
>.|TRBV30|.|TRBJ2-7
CAWSVRGQINYEQYF
TGTGCCTGGAGTGTACGGGGTCAGATAAACTACGAGCAGTACTTC
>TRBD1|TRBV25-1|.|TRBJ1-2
CASNDRDDGYTF
TGTGCCAGCAACGACAGGGACGATGGCTACACCTTC
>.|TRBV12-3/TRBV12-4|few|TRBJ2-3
CASSFHGADTQYF
TGTGCCAGCAGTTTCCACGGTGCAGATACGCAGTATTTT
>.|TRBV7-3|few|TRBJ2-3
CASSSQYADTQYF
TGTGCCAGCAGCTCACAATATGCAGATACGCAGTATTTT
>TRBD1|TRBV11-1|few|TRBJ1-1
CASSMDRRAFF
TGTGCCAGCAGCATGGACAGGCGGGCTTTCTTT
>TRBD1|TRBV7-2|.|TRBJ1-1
CASRHPGTDTEAFF
TGTGCCAGCAGGCATCCGGGGACAGACACTGAAGCTTTCTTT
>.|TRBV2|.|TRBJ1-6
CAGISREESSYNSPLHF
TGTGCCGGCATCTCGAGGGAGGAGAGCTCCTATAATTCACCCCTCCACTTT
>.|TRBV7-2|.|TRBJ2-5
CASSLDRLQETQYF
TGTGCCAGCAGCTTAGATCGGCTCCAAGAGACCCAGTACTTC
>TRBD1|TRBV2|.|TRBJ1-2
CASFTGDSYTF
TGTGCCAGCTTTACAGGGGATAGCTACACCTTC
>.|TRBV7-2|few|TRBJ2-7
CASSLFTGGSYEQYF
TGTGCCAGCAGCTTATTCACTGGGGGATCCTACGAGCAGTACTTC
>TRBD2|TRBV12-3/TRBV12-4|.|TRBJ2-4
CASSFGEGLAKNIQYF
TGTGCCAGCAGTTTTGGGGAGGGGTTAGCCAAAAACATTCAGTACTTC
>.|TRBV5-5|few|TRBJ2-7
CASSSEGNNEQYF
TGTGCCAGCAGCTCCGAGGGGAATAACGAGCAGTACTTC
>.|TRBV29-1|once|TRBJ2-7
CSTSRDSGSYEQYF
TGCAGCACTTCCCGGGACTCTGGCTCCTACGAGCAGTACTTC
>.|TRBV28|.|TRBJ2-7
CASSLWFGEQYF
TGTGCCAGCAGTTTATGGTTCGGCGAGCAGTACTTC
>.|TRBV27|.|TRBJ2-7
CASSAQLGPTYEQYF
TGTGCCAGCAGTGCCCAACTGGGCCCGACCTACGAGCAGTACTTC
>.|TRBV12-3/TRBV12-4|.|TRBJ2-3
CASSLNGADTQYF
TGTGCCAGCAGTTTGAACGGAGCAGATACGCAGTATTTT
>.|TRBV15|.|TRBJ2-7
CATSSEGLSYEQYF
TGTGCCACCAGCAGTGAAGGACTTTCCTACGAGCAGTACTTC
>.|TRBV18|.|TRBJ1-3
CASSPPVGSSGNTIYF
TGTGCCAGCTCACCACCTGTGGGCAGCTCTGGAAACACCATATATTTT
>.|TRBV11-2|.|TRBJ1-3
CASIMAGPGNTIYF
TGTGCCAGCATTATGGCGGGACCAGGAAACACCATATATTTT
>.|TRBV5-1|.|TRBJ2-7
CASSLDAYEQNF
TGCGCCAGCAGCTTGGATGCCTACGAGCAGAACTTC
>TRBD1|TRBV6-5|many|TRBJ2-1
CASSDSGGDEQFF
TGTGCCAGCAGTGACTCAGGGGGCGATGAGCAGTTCTTC
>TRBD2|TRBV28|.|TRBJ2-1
CASSFRSGGGLAGNEQFF
TGTGCCAGCAGTTTTAGGAGCGGGGGGGGGTTGGCAGGGAATGAGCAGTTCTTC
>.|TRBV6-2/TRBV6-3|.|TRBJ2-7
CASSYSGRYPYEQYF
TGTGCCAGCAGTTACTCTGGTCGATATCCCTACGAGCAGTACTTC
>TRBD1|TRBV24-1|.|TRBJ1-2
CATSDDRGYGYTF
TGTGCCACCAGTGACGACAGGGGCTATGGCTACACCTTC